This T cell receptor beta chain appears in the sequencing data of a study of blood T cell repertoires in COVID-19. The method was immunoSEQ multiplex PCR; TCRdb's version includes in-frame clones alone and lacks a portion of them. The sample holds fewer than 350,000 clones, almost 90% seen once. The V gene end was trimmed by 5 bases and the J gene end by 0 bases; junction bases not matched to a gene: 7. In germline, CDR1 is SGHAT, CDR2 FQNNGV. The CDR3 is 17 residues long. The chain links TRBV11-2 to TRBJ2-7; 13 bases fit TRBD2. The specimen was PBMCs or T cells enriched from blood (not recorded which). The clonotype was recovered from a woman in her twenties or thirties who had been exposed to COVID-19. The CDR3 sequence is CASSKRRTSGSSYEQYF. The DNA of the CDR3 is TGTGCCAGCAGCAAAAGGCGGACTAGCGGGAGCTCCTACGAGCAGTACTTC.